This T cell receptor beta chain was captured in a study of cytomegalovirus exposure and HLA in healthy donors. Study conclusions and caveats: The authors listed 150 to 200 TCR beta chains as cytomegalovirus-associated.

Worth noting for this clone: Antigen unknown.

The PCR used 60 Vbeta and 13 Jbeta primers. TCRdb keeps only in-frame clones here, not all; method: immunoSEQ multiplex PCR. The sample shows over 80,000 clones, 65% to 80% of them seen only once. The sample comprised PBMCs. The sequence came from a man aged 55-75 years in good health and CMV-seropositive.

CDR3 in amino acids: CASSKEGAEGHF. The CDR3 DNA reads TGTGCCAGCAGCAAAGAAGGAGCGGAGGGGCACTTC. The V call is TRBV21-1, the J call TRBJ2-7; the DNA was not used to check the table's D call, TRBD2. TRBV21-1 is classified as a pseudogene. This CDR3 comprises 12 residues.